The clone carrying this T cell receptor beta chain showed up many times. Its matching antigen is unknown. This sample was included in a study of T-cell reconstitution after alpha-beta-depleted transplantation in children. The germline V gene has CDR1 MDHEN and CDR2 SYDVKM. This CDR3 has 14 residues. Trimming took off 3 bases at V and 3 bases at J, with 9 bases between the two ends. Unique molecular identifiers were incorporated when the TCRbeta library was constructed. A single record per CDR3 protein comes from TCRdb applying MiXCR to the PCR reads. The profile covers approximately 290,000 distinct CDR3 sequences, with roughly 11% appearing a single time and 20% to 25% taken by the ten largest. Findings and limits, study-wide: The authors attributed T-cell counts and diversity one year after transplant mostly to newly produced T cells.

The V and J genes are TRBV28 and TRBJ1-5; D unresolved. The sequenced sample was peripheral blood, obtained 180 days after TCRalphabeta/CD19-depleted stem cell transplant. The clonotype originates from a male patient aged 2-15 years who had a stem cell transplant for chronic granulomatous disease, so the T cells may come from the graft donor. The DNA for the CDR3 is TGTGCCAGCAGTTTGGTAGGGAACAATCAGCCCCAGCATTTT. It specifies CASSLVGNNQPQHF. The whole variable domain, filled in from reference TRBV28 and TRBJ1-5, reads DVKVTQSSRYLVKRTGEKVFLECVQDMDHENMFWYRQDPGLGLRLIYFSYDVKMKEKGDIPEGYSVSREKKERFSLILESASTNQTSMYLCASSLVGNNQPQHFGDGTRLSIL.